These T cell receptor beta chains were read from a single sample in a study of regulatory T cells in long-lasting Graves disease. TCRdb reanalysed the multiplex PCR reads using MiXCR and keeps one entry per CDR3 protein. The data contain 450,000 or so distinct CDR3 sequences, approximately 22% of them singletons. The sample was peripheral blood mononuclear cells (PBMCs), taken when the disease was refractory, from a patient treated with antithyroid drugs. These receptors were obtained from a female donor with Graves disease. Each CDR3 is given with its conserved first and last residue. A D gene is named only where the DNA matches it firmly. Clone size is shown for a subset of rows, as once, few, many or a class of expanded clone.

CASSVGRDGTDTQYF | TGTGCCAGCAGTGTGGGCAGGGACGGCACAGATACGCAGTATTTT | TRBJ2-3 | - | TRBV12-3/TRBV12-4 | few
CASSLGGGHNEQYF | TGCGCCAGCAGCCTAGGGGGGGGACACAACGAGCAGTACTTC | TRBJ2-7 | - | TRBV5-1 | once
CASMAGLAHSPLHF | TGTGCCAGCATGGCAGGTCTAGCGCATTCACCCCTCCACTTT | TRBJ1-6 | - | TRBV25-1 | -
CASSQVTGGNYEQYF | TGTGCCAGCAGCCAAGTCACAGGAGGAAACTACGAGCAGTACTTC | TRBJ2-7 | - | TRBV14 | -
CASSLEGQGSTDTQYF | TGCGCCAGCAGCTTGGAAGGGCAAGGGAGCACAGATACGCAGTATTTT | TRBJ2-3 | - | TRBV5-1 | few
CASSVQGGTEAFF | TGTGCCAGCAGCGTACAGGGGGGCACTGAAGCTTTCTTT | TRBJ1-1 | TRBD1 | TRBV7-9 | many
CASSIRTANGSPLHF | TGTGCCAGCAGCATTAGGACAGCAAACGGTTCACCCCTCCACTTT | TRBJ1-6 | - | TRBV5-5 | many
CASSFSGEVLEQYF | TGTGCCAGCAGTTTTTCAGGGGAGGTTCTCGAGCAGTACTTC | TRBJ2-7 | - | TRBV27 | many
CASTKIDQPQHF | TGTGCCAGCACCAAAATAGATCAGCCCCAGCATTTT | TRBJ1-5 | - | TRBV6-1 | many
CASNVAGGPGELFF | TGTGCCAGCAATGTAGCGGGAGGGCCCGGGGAGCTGTTTTTT | TRBJ2-2 | TRBD2 | TRBV2 | many
CASSFTANTEAFF | TGTGCCAGCAGTTTTACAGCAAACACTGAAGCTTTCTTT | TRBJ1-1 | - | TRBV5-1 | many
CASSRRLDSSHEQYF | TGTGCCAGCAGCCGGAGACTAGATTCTTCGCACGAGCAGTACTTC | TRBJ2-7 | - | TRBV7-6 | -
CASSFSTGRVQPQHF | TGTGCCAGCAGCTTCTCGACAGGCAGGGTTCAGCCCCAGCATTTT | TRBJ1-5 | - | TRBV11-2 | many
CASKRASEAFF | TGTGCCAGCAAAAGGGCATCTGAAGCTTTCTTT | TRBJ1-1 | - | TRBV6-1 | many
CASSLFRGEGRVAFF | TGTGCCAGCAGCTTGTTTCGGGGGGAAGGGAGAGTAGCTTTCTTT | TRBJ1-1 | - | TRBV7-2 | few
CSARDPGPKTQYF | TGCAGTGCTAGAGATCCAGGGCCGAAGACCCAGTACTTC | TRBJ2-5 | - | TRBV20-1 | few
CASSPDRAREQPQHF | TGTGCCAGCAGCCCCGACAGGGCCCGGGAGCAGCCCCAGCATTTT | TRBJ1-5 | - | TRBV3-2 | -
CASGRGGIGTEAFF | TGTGCCAGCGGCAGGGGGGGAATAGGCACTGAAGCTTTCTTT | TRBJ1-1 | TRBD1 | TRBV28 | many
CASSPPAGRGETQYF | TGTGCCAGCAGCCCGCCAGCGGGGAGAGGAGAGACCCAGTACTTC | TRBJ2-5 | TRBD2 | TRBV7-2 | -
CASNNPGTSGGKGELFF | TGTGCCAGCAATAACCCCGGGACTAGCGGGGGGAAGGGGGAGCTGTTTTTT | TRBJ2-2 | TRBD2 | TRBV2 | many
CASSQTSGSVPGGIQYF | TGTGCCAGCAGCCAAACTAGCGGGAGTGTCCCCGGTGGCATTCAGTACTTC | TRBJ2-4 | TRBD2 | TRBV7-2 | many
CASSLARGLANNEQFF | TGCGCCAGCAGCTTGGCCAGGGGACTAGCAAATAACGAGCAGTTCTTC | TRBJ2-1 | TRBD2 | TRBV5-1 | -
CASSINTHTGELFF | TGTGCCAGTAGTATCAACACCCACACCGGGGAGCTGTTTTTT | TRBJ2-2 | - | TRBV19 | few
CASTRTADLNQPQHF | TGTGCCAGCACCCGTACTGCGGACCTAAATCAGCCCCAGCATTTT | TRBJ1-5 | - | TRBV28 | many
CASSLGGAGRAFF | TGTGCCAGCAGCTTAGGTGGTGCAGGGAGGGCTTTCTTT | TRBJ1-1 | - | TRBV7-2 | -
CACSGGEGEQYF | TGTGCCTGCTCCGGGGGGGAGGGCGAGCAGTACTTC | TRBJ2-7 | TRBD2 | TRBV30 | -
CASMTGGGNTEAFF | TGTGCCAGCATGACAGGGGGTGGGAACACTGAAGCTTTCTTT | TRBJ1-1 | TRBD1 | TRBV6-1 | few
CASSSRDKRQPQHF | TGTGCCAGCAGCTCCCGGGACAAACGTCAGCCCCAGCATTTT | TRBJ1-5 | - | TRBV6-1 | -
CASSQVRADRKTQYF | TGCGCCAGCAGCCAAGTACGGGCCGACAGAAAGACCCAGTACTTC | TRBJ2-5 | - | TRBV4-3 | few
CASGNRGRVYEQYF | TGTGCCAGCGGGAACAGGGGGCGCGTCTACGAGCAGTACTTC | TRBJ2-7 | TRBD1 | TRBV6-1 | -